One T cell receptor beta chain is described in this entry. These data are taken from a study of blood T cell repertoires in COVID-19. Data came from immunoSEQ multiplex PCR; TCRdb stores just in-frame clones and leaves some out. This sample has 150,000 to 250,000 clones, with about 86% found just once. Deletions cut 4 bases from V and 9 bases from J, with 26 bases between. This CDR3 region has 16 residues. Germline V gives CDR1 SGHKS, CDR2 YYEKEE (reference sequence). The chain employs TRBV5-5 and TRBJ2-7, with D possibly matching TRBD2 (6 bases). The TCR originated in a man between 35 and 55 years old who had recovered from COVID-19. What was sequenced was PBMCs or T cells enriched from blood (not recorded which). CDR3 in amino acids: CASSPQPVAGRAGQYF. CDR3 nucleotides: TGTGCCAGCAGCCCCCAGCCGGTCGCGGGGCGCGCTGGGCAGTACTTC.